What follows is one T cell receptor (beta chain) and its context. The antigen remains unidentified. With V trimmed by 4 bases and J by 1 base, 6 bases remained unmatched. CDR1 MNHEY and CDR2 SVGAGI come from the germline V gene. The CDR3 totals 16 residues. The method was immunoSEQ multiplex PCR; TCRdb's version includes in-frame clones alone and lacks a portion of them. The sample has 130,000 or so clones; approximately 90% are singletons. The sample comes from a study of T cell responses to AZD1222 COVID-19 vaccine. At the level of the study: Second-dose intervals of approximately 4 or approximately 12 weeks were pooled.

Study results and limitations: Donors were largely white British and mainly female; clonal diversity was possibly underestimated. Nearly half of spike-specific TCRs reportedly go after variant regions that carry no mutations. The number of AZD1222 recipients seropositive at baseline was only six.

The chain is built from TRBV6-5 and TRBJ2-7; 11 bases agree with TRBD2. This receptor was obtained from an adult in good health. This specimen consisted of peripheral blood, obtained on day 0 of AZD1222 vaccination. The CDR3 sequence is CASSSAGLADSYEQYF. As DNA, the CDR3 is TGTGCCAGCAGTTCCGCGGGACTAGCGGATTCCTACGAGCAGTACTTC.